The 7 T cell receptor beta chains in this list originate from one sample, sequenced in a study of cytomegalovirus exposure and HLA in healthy donors (dated by TCRdb to about 2017). Receptor libraries were prepared by the immunoSEQ multiplex PCR assay. For the multiplex PCR, a mixture combining 60 forward primers for TCR Vbeta segments and 13 reverse primers for TCR Jbeta segments was used. Not all clones reach the TCRdb copy of this immuneACCESS table, which keeps in-frame sequences only. Checked studies attribute under half of the gap to unresolved V genes and leave the rest unexplained. The sample table lists 150,000 to 180,000 clones, less than 85% of them with a count of one. The biggest ten clones account for 6.6% of the sample. The sequenced material came from PBMCs. The receptors shown here come from a woman in her fifties or sixties in good health and CMV-seropositive.

This clone was counted between two and nine times. The chain is built from TRBV7-8 and TRBJ2-3, with D unresolved. V was shortened by 5 bases and J by 11 bases, with 11 bases between the two germline ends. The CDR3 loop spans 11 amino acids. Germline assignment: CDR1 SGHVS and CDR2 FQNEAQ. Here the CDR3 reads CASSPLREQYF. CDR3 coding DNA: TGTGCCAGCAGCCCCCTGCGTGAGCAGTATTTT.

V and J are TRBV4-1 and TRBJ1-1, with D maybe TRBD1 (5 bases). This CDR3 region has 14 residues. The germline V gene encodes CDR1 MGHRA and CDR2 YSYEKL. Trimming took off 4 bases at V and 1 base at J, with 10 bases between the two ends. This CDR3 reads CASSLQQENTEAFF. CDR3 DNA: TGCGCCAGCAGCCTCCAACAGGAGAACACTGAAGCTTTCTTT.

The gene calls are TRBV28 and TRBJ1-2; possibly TRBD1 for D (6 bases). CDR1 is MDHEN and CDR2 is SYDVKM in the germline V gene. Trimming removed 7 bases from V and 8 bases from J, with 11 bases in between. This CDR3 comprises 11 residues. CDR3: CASTAGVGYTF. The CDR3 nucleotides read TGTGCCAGCACGGCAGGGGTGGGCTACACCTTC.

This chain joins TRBV7-6 and TRBJ2-1, with 11 nucleotides matching TRBD2. V shed 2 bases and J 8 bases; nucleotides not matched to a gene: 8. Germline loops: CDR1 SGHVS, CDR2 FNYEAQ. This CDR3 is built from 16 residues. The CDR3 here is CASSLTGLAGGHEQFF. The CDR3 DNA reads TGTGCCAGCAGCTTAACGGGTCTAGCGGGGGGTCATGAGCAGTTCTTC.

This clone was found once. The rearrangement joins TRBV4-3 to TRBJ2-3, with D maybe TRBD1 (5 bases). The length of the CDR3 is 18 residues. Germline lookup yields CDR1 LGHNA and CDR2 YSLEER. V was cut by 0 bases and J by 2 bases, with 18 bases left in between. The CDR3 DNA reads as TGCGCCAGCAGCCAAGATCCGGCAGGGTCGGGCCACACAGATACGCAGTATTTT. It specifies CASSQDPAGSGHTDTQYF.

There are a few counts of this clone. V and J are TRBV15 and TRBJ2-7, with D possibly matching TRBD2 (6 bases). The V and J ends lost 0 bases and 5 bases respectively, with 8 bases between them. The CDR3 length is 13 residues. CDR1 LNHNV and CDR2 YYDKDF come from the germline V gene (reference sequence). CDR3 loop: CATSRDRGDEQYF. The CDR3 coding sequence is TGTGCCACCAGCAGAGATCGCGGGGACGAGCAGTACTTC.

This clone was seen more than once but under ten times. The chain recombines TRBV2 with TRBJ2-6, with D possibly matching TRBD1 (6 bases). Germline V gene sequence: CDR1 SNHLY, CDR2 FYNNEI. V shed 6 bases and J shed 0 bases, with 12 bases lying between them. The CDR3 is 16 residues long. Here the CDR3 DNA reads TGTGCCAGCAGGGACAGCGTACTCTCTGGGGCCAACGTCCTGACTTTC. Its protein product is CASRDSVLSGANVLTF.